The 14 T cell receptor beta chains below were found in one sample sequenced in a study of shared clonotypes between healthy human individuals. Naive CD8 cells lacked CD45RO, underwent positive selection for CCR7 and left out terminally differentiated effector memory CD45RA+ cells. Clones were sequenced by immunoSEQ multiplex PCR, and TCRdb holds only the in-frame ones, with some missing. The sample contains around 2,100,000 clones, about 95% of which appear only once. Sequenced sample: naive CD8+ T cells sorted from blood. The receptors stem from a man aged 18 to 29 in good health.

The chain couples TRBV13 to TRBJ2-2; no definite D call. In germline, CDR1 is PRHDT, CDR2 FYEKMQ (reference sequence). The CDR3 loop spans 15 amino acids. Deletions cut 0 bases from V and 6 bases from J, with 11 bases between. This CDR3 is CASSLGRGRSGELFF. CDR3 DNA sequence: TGTGCCAGCAGCTTAGGCCGCGGTCGGTCCGGGGAGCTGTTTTTT. The full variable domain, rest sourced from reference TRBV13 and TRBJ2-2, is AAGVIQSPRHLIKEKRETATLKCYPIPRHDTVYWYQQGPGQDPQFLISFYEKMQSDKGSIPDRFSAQQFSDYHSELNMSSLELGDSALYFCASSLGRGRSGELFFGEGSRLTVL.

As for this clone: The same CDR3 also results from other DNA sequences found in this sample. The V gene is TRBV6-6, the J gene TRBJ2-7; possibly TRBD2 for D (5 bases). Germline-derived CDR1 and CDR2 are MNHNY and SVGAGI (reference sequence). V lost 6 bases to trimming and J lost 5 bases, with 8 bases between them. The CDR3 has 11 residues. The CDR3 region has the DNA TGTGCCAGCAGCCCCGGGGACGAGCAGTACTTC. Translation gives CASSPGDEQYF.

The rearrangement uses TRBV13 and TRBJ2-1, with 9 bases that match TRBD2. The V gene end was trimmed by 1 base and the J gene end by 6 bases; junction bases not matched to a gene: 4. In germline, CDR1 is PRHDT, CDR2 FYEKMQ (reference sequence). CDR3 length equals 15 residues. The DNA of the CDR3 is TGTGCCAGCAGCTTAGAACTAGCGGGTGGCAATGAGCAGTTCTTC. Its translation is CASSLELAGGNEQFF. Based on the CDR3 plus reference TRBV13 and TRBJ2-1, the full variable domain is AAGVIQSPRHLIKEKRETATLKCYPIPRHDTVYWYQQGPGQDPQFLISFYEKMQSDKGSIPDRFSAQQFSDYHSELNMSSLELGDSALYFCASSLELAGGNEQFFGPGTRLTVL.

This sequence joins TRBV7-9 and TRBJ2-1; D ambiguous. This CDR3 has 14 amino acids. The germline V gene has CDR1 SEHNR and CDR2 FQNEAQ (reference sequence). Trimming cost V 3 bases and J 4 bases, with 10 bases left between them. The CDR3 nucleotides are TGTGCCAGCAGCTTCTTGATCTCGTACAATGAGCAGTTCTTC. Encoded protein: CASSFLISYNEQFF.

The rearrangement joins TRBV27 to TRBJ2-2, with D possibly matching TRBD1 (5 bases). From germline, CDR1 is MNHEY and CDR2 SMNVEV (reference sequence). The V end was cut by 2 bases, the J end by 3 bases, with 13 bases between. The CDR3 length is 16 residues. The CDR3 nucleotides read TGTGCCAGCAGTTTAGTTACGGACACCTACACCGGGGAGCTGTTTTTT. Its protein product is CASSLVTDTYTGELFF.

The chain combines TRBV5-4 with TRBJ2-7; D might be TRBD1 or TRBD2, each matching 5 bases. The germline CDR1 and CDR2 sequences are SGHNT and YYREEE (reference sequence). The CDR3 is 13 residues long. Trimming removed 1 base from V and 3 bases from J, with 8 bases in between. This CDR3 reads CASSLWGIYEQYF. The CDR3 DNA sequence: TGTGCCAGCAGCTTGTGGGGGATCTACGAGCAGTACTTC.

V usage is TRBV9 and J usage is TRBJ1-3; 11 positions agree with TRBD1. This CDR3 spans 18 amino acids. Germline CDR1 SGDLS, CDR2 YYNGEE. Trimming cost V 3 bases and J 3 bases; bases outside gene matches: 11. This chain's CDR3 is CASSDPGTGGYFGNTIYF. The DNA for the CDR3 is TGTGCCAGCAGCGATCCCGGGACAGGGGGTTATTTTGGAAACACCATATATTTT.

The chain combines TRBV9 with TRBJ2-3, with TRBD1 matching over 7 bases. With V trimmed by 3 bases and J by 9 bases, 4 bases remained unmatched. This CDR3 has 12 residues. Germline assignment: CDR1 SGDLS and CDR2 YYNGEE. The DNA of the CDR3 is TGTGCCAGCAGCGGTATGGGACAGACGCAGTATTTT. Its translation is CASSGMGQTQYF. Together with reference TRBV9 and TRBJ2-3, the CDR3 gives the full variable domain: DSGVTQTPKHLITATGQRVTLRCSPRSGDLSVYWYQQSLDQGLQFLIQYYNGEERAKGNILERFSAQQFPDLHSELNLSSLELGDSALYFCASSGMGQTQYFGPGTRLTVL.

This chain links TRBV9 with TRBJ2-5; possibly TRBD1 or TRBD2 for D (6 bases each). Germline V gene sequence: CDR1 SGDLS, CDR2 YYNGEE. V shed 3 bases and J shed 3 bases, with 15 bases lying between them. The length of the CDR3 is 15 residues. The CDR3 nucleotides read TGTGCCAGCAGCGCTGAAGGGGGAGGAGAAGAGACCCAGTACTTC. Amino acid sequence: CASSAEGGGEETQYF.

To note about this clone: Other nucleotide sequences in the sample specify the same CDR3. The chain carries TRBV12-5 and TRBJ2-7; D not resolved. V gave up 1 base and J gave up 6 bases, with 4 bases separating them. CDR3 length equals 11 residues. Germline V gives CDR1 LGHNT, CDR2 FRNRAP. The CDR3, as DNA: TGTGCTAGTGGTTTGGGAGGCGAGCAGTACTTC. Protein sequence: CASGLGGEQYF.

The CDR3 coding sequence is TGCGCCAGCAGGCCATCCGCCGGGGAGCTGTTTTTT. The encoded protein is CASRPSAGELFF. The chain uses TRBV10-1 and TRBJ2-2; unclear D gene. The CDR3 loop spans 12 amino acids. V was cut by 6 bases and J by 6 bases, with 8 bases left in between. CDR1 and CDR2 from the germline V gene are WNHNN and SYGVQD (reference sequence).

The chain employs TRBV27 and TRBJ1-6; D gene unclear. The CDR3 length is 16 residues. The germline V and J ends were trimmed by 3 bases and 5 bases, with 14 bases remaining between them. CDR1 is MNHEY and CDR2 is SMNVEV in the germline V gene (reference sequence). CDR3 DNA sequence: TGTGCCAGCAGTTTGGTTTCTCCGCCCGATAATTCACCCCTCCACTTT. Translating gives CASSLVSPPDNSPLHF.

This clone was detected once. The rearrangement links TRBV7-6 to TRBJ1-1; the D gene is possibly TRBD1 (6 bases). Between the trimmed V and J ends, which lost 5 bases and 11 bases, there was a span of 18 bases. CDR1 is SGHVS and CDR2 is FNYEAQ in the germline V gene. This CDR3 comprises 13 residues. CDR3 residues: CASSPDRSLEAFF. The CDR3 bases are TGTGCCAGCAGCCCCGACAGGTCCCTGGAGGCTTTCTTT.

The J gene is TRBJ2-1, the V gene TRBV15; 12 nucleotides line up with TRBD2. The ends lost 8 bases at V and 10 bases at J; junction bases unmatched: 9. The CDR3 runs to 14 residues. Germline-derived CDR1 and CDR2 are LNHNV and YYDKDF (reference sequence). The CDR3 DNA is TGTGCCACCTCTAGGCTAGCGGGAGGGGGCGAGCAGTTCTTC. Translated, it gives CATSRLAGGGEQFF. The whole variable domain, remainder taken from reference TRBV15 and TRBJ2-1, is DAMVIQNPRYQVTQFGKPVTLSCSQTLNHNVMYWYQQKSSQAPKLLFHYYDKDFNNEADTPDNFQSRRPNTSFCFLDIRSPGLGDTAMYLCATSRLAGGGEQFFGPGTRLTVL.